Shown below are 30 T cell receptor beta chains from a single sample sequenced in a study of identical twins. From the 5' RACE reads, TCRdb called clonotypes with MiXCR, one entry per CDR3 protein. Here the sample spans 1.5 million to 2 million distinct CDR3 sequences, about 30% being singletons. What was sequenced was cord blood. These receptor sequences come from a newborn girl in good health.

The chain carries TRBV7-2 and TRBJ1-2; D remains unclear. Germline V gene data show CDR1 as SGHTA and CDR2 as FQGNSA. Trimming stripped 4 bases from V and 8 bases from J, with 11 bases between. This CDR3 has 12 amino acids. The CDR3 bases are TGTGCCAGCAGCTCTCCTCAGAAAGGCTACACCTTC. It translates to CASSSPQKGYTF.

The chain couples TRBV2 to TRBJ2-3; D not certain. Germline CDR1 is SNHLY and CDR2 is FYNNEI. This CDR3 comprises 14 residues. Trimming shortened V by 3 bases and J by 8 bases, and 15 bases separated the two germline ends. In DNA, the CDR3 is TGTGCCAGCAGTGAGGGCAAATTGTGGGTTACGCAGTATTTT. The encoded protein is CASSEGKLWVTQYF.

The CDR3 DNA reads as TGTGCCAGCAGCCAAGGGCCGAGGGCTAGCGTCCCCTACGAGCAGTACTTC. Translation gives CASSQGPRASVPYEQYF. This chain links TRBV4-2 with TRBJ2-5; maybe TRBD2 (6 bases). The J call may not be correct, given that the DNA end is closer to TRBJ2-7. The CDR3 spans 17 residues. Looked up from germline, CDR1 is LGHNA and CDR2 is YNFKEQ.

The chain couples TRBV6-1 to TRBJ2-7, with 8 bases fitting TRBD2. V lost 7 bases to trimming and J lost 3 bases; unmatched junction nucleotides: 8. The CDR3 has 14 residues. CDR1 is MNHNS, CDR2 SASEGT, per germline. The CDR3 region is CASMLGLAVYEQYF. Here the CDR3 DNA reads TGTGCCAGCATGCTCGGACTAGCAGTCTACGAGCAGTACTTC.

The rearrangement joins TRBV19 to TRBJ2-3, with 11 bases that match TRBD2. The CDR3 contains 19 residues. Trimming removed 0 bases from V and 5 bases from J; junction bases left unmatched: 13. Per germline, CDR1 LNHDA and CDR2 SQIVND (reference sequence). DNA for the CDR3: TGTGCCAGTAGTATAGAAGTTCCTAGCGGGAGGTGGCGTAGAGATACGCAGTATTTT. This sequence encodes CASSIEVPSGRWRRDTQYF.

The chain has TRBV25-1 and TRBJ2-3; D ambiguous. In germline, CDR1 is MGHDK, CDR2 SYGVNS. The CDR3 is 16 residues long. Between the trimmed V and J ends, which lost 2 bases and 0 bases, there was a span of 12 bases. CDR3 in DNA: TGTGCCAGCAGTGAACTCGGCTCCACAAGCACAGATACGCAGTATTTT. Its translation: CASSELGSTSTDTQYF.

The sample holds many counts of this clonotype. The rearrangement links TRBV11-2 to TRBJ1-2; no clear D gene. From germline, CDR1 is SGHAT and CDR2 FQNNGV. The V end lost 2 bases, the J end lost 2 bases, and 6 bases lay between the germline ends. CDR3 length equals 13 residues. The CDR3, as DNA: TGTGCCAGCAGCTTATTGACCAACTATGGCTACACCTTC. It encodes CASSLLTNYGYTF.

The genes are TRBV5-1 and TRBJ2-3, with 13 bases lining up with TRBD2. This CDR3 is built from 19 residues. The ends lost 0 bases at V and 2 bases at J; junction bases unmatched: 9. Germline V gives CDR1 SGHRS, CDR2 YFSETQ. The CDR3 spells CASSLAWTSGGRDTDTQYF. The CDR3 DNA sequence: TGCGCCAGCAGCTTGGCTTGGACTAGCGGGGGTCGAGACACAGATACGCAGTATTTT.

This clonotype occurred a few times. The chain has TRBV6-5 and TRBJ2-7, with D possibly being TRBD1 (6 bases). CDR3 length: 16 amino acids. V was clipped by 2 bases and J by 5 bases, with 19 bases between them. The germline V gene has CDR1 MNHEY and CDR2 SVGAGI. The CDR3 coding sequence is TGTGCCAGCAGTTACCGCAATCCTTGGACAGACCACGAGCAGTACTTC. Translating it yields CASSYRNPWTDHEQYF.

The rearrangement links TRBV6-1 to TRBJ1-2; D is possibly TRBD1 (5 bases). This CDR3 has 14 amino acids. The V gene lost 2 bases and the J gene lost 8 bases, with 15 bases spanning the gap. Germline CDR1 and CDR2: MNHNS and SASEGT. The CDR3 nucleotides are TGTGCCAGCAGTGAATTGGTAACAGGACCCGGCTACACCTTC. This encodes CASSELVTGPGYTF.

The chain couples TRBV29-1 to TRBJ1-1; TRBD1 matches at 7 bases. CDR1 is SQVTM and CDR2 is ANQGSEA in the germline V gene. J gave up 2 bases and V 5 bases, and 2 bases lay outside the gene matches. There are 12 residues in the CDR3. Here the CDR3 reads CSVRGHNTEAFF. The CDR3 bases are TGCAGCGTTAGGGGGCACAACACTGAAGCTTTCTTT. Together with reference TRBV29-1 and TRBJ1-1, the CDR3 gives the full variable domain: SAVISQKPSRDICQRGTSLTIQCQVDSQVTMMFWYRQQPGQSLTLIATANQGSEATYESGFVIDKFPISRPNLTFSTLTVSNMSPEDSSIYLCSVRGHNTEAFFGQGTRLTVV.

The genes are TRBV6-1 and TRBJ2-7; TRBD2 matches 12 bases. The junction had 9 bases not matched to a gene; V was cut back by 5 bases and J by 7 bases. The V gene's germline CDR1 is MNHNS and CDR2 SASEGT. This CDR3 has 15 amino acids. Here the CDR3 reads CASSLAGGIWNEQYF. The CDR3, as DNA: TGTGCCAGCAGTCTAGCGGGAGGGATTTGGAATGAGCAGTACTTC.

The chain has TRBV7-9 and TRBJ1-5; D is unresolved. Germline-derived CDR1 and CDR2 are SEHNR and FQNEAQ (reference sequence). The CDR3 covers 16 residues. Trimming pared 5 bases from V and 4 bases from J, leaving 18 bases between. The DNA for the CDR3 is TGTGCCAGCAGCCCTGGACCGGGCCTGGGGAATCAGCCCCAGCATTTT. Amino acids: CASSPGPGLGNQPQHF.

The genes are TRBV7-2 and TRBJ1-6; 9 bases align to TRBD1. CDR3 length: 15 amino acids. CDR1 and CDR2 from the germline V gene are SGHTA and FQGNSA. Trimming at V came to 4 bases and at J to 10 bases, leaving 8 bases not matched to a gene. CDR3 amino acids: CASSSGQGLYSPLHF. CDR3 in DNA: TGTGCCAGCAGCTCCGGACAGGGGCTTTACTCACCCCTCCACTTT.

This clonotype was seen once. V is TRBV20-1 and J is TRBJ1-1, with TRBD1 as a possible D gene (5 bases). CDR3 size: 13 residues. V gave up 5 bases and J gave up 5 bases, with 15 bases separating them. The germline V gene has CDR1 DFQATT and CDR2 SNEGSKA (reference sequence). The CDR3 DNA sequence: TGCAGTGCTGTTCCCCGGGGGTTAACTGAAGCTTTCTTT. Protein sequence: CSAVPRGLTEAFF.

This chain joins TRBV5-1 and TRBJ2-3; 7 bases agree with TRBD2. The CDR3 is 14 residues long. The germline V gene has CDR1 SGHRS and CDR2 YFSETQ. V lost 0 bases and J lost 4; bases outside the gene matches: 2. This CDR3 reads CASSLEAGPDTQYF. CDR3 DNA sequence: TGCGCCAGCAGCTTGGAAGCGGGGCCAGATACGCAGTATTTT.

This clonotype has just one count. The chain joins TRBV20-1 to TRBJ2-1; 7 nucleotides match TRBD2. The CDR3 is made up of 17 amino acids. In germline, CDR1 is DFQATT, CDR2 SNEGSKA (reference sequence). With 1 base clipped from V and 7 bases from J, the junction kept 16 bases outside the gene matches. This CDR3 reads CSARASSGSGWGNEQFF. CDR3 nucleotides: TGCAGTGCTAGAGCTTCCTCGGGTAGCGGGTGGGGGAATGAGCAGTTCTTC.

This clonotype was seen only a few times. This chain uses TRBV20-1 with TRBJ1-1; tentative D call: TRBD1 (5 bases). Per germline, CDR1 DFQATT and CDR2 SNEGSKA (reference sequence). The CDR3 is made up of 11 amino acids. The CDR3 reads CRAGKDTEAFF. CDR3 nucleotide sequence: TGCAGAGCAGGGAAGGACACTGAAGCTTTCTTT.

In this sample, this clonotype turned up a few times. The chain couples TRBV20-1 to TRBJ2-3; TRBD2 aligns across 11 bases. V was pared by 5 bases and J by 0 bases, with 10 bases of the junction left unmatched. CDR1 DFQATT and CDR2 SNEGSKA come from the germline V gene (reference sequence). This CDR3 comprises 17 residues. CDR3 amino acids: CSAGSLAGGSSTDTQYF. The CDR3 coding sequence is TGCAGTGCTGGGTCCCTAGCGGGGGGCTCTAGCACAGATACGCAGTATTTT.

This clonotype was recorded only once. The chain is built from TRBV4-1 and TRBJ2-1; 10 positions agree with TRBD1. Losses at the gene ends were 1 base for V and 3 bases for J; bases not matched to a gene: 6. Germline assignment: CDR1 MGHRA and CDR2 YSYEKL. The CDR3 is 17 residues long. CDR3 DNA sequence: TGCGCCAGCAGCCAAGTCCCGCGGACAGGGGGCTACAATGAGCAGTTCTTC. Protein: CASSQVPRTGGYNEQFF.

Concerning this clonotype itself: With a much larger clone just one base away, this may be a read error. The gene calls are TRBV29-1 and TRBJ2-1; 8 bases agree with TRBD2. Germline V gene data show CDR1 as SQVTM and CDR2 as ANQGSEA. The V gene end was trimmed by 6 bases and the J gene end by 13 bases; junction bases not matched to a gene: 11. This CDR3 contains 12 residues. CDR3 sequence reads: CSVLTSVFVQFF. The CDR3 bases are TGCAGCGTCCTGACTAGCGTTTTCGTTCAGTTCTTC.

The chain links TRBV20-1 to TRBJ1-5; D unresolved. CDR1 is DFQATT, CDR2 SNEGSKA, per germline (reference sequence). CDR3 size: 17 residues. Trimming shortened V by 6 bases and J by 2 bases, and 23 bases separated the two germline ends. The CDR3 DNA sequence: TGCAGTGCGAGGATACGGGCATCCTTGGAGCGCAATCAGCCCCAGCATTTT. Residues: CSARIRASLERNQPQHF.

There are a few counts of this clonotype. The chain has TRBV20-1 and TRBJ2-3, with TRBD2 identical over 14 bases. The CDR3 is made up of 14 amino acids. Germline lookup yields CDR1 DFQATT and CDR2 SNEGSKA (reference sequence). The CDR3 DNA sequence: TGCAGGACGACTAGCGGGAGGGCGGGAGATACGCAGTATTTT. This gives the protein CRTTSGRAGDTQYF.

The CDR3 reads CASSQGAGLGSPLHF. CDR3 bases: TGTGCCAGCAGCCAAGGAGCAGGGCTAGGATCACCCCTCCACTTT. The chain links TRBV3-1 to TRBJ1-6; D perhaps matches TRBD1 (5 bases). CDR1 LGHDT and CDR2 YNNKEL come from the germline V gene (reference sequence). This CDR3 is built from 15 residues. Trimming stripped 1 base from V and 10 bases from J, with 14 bases between.

This chain joins TRBV20-1 and TRBJ1-1; possible D gene TRBD1, 6 bases. This CDR3 comprises 12 residues. Deletions cut 6 bases from V and 9 bases from J, with 17 bases between. Germline V gene data show CDR1 as DFQATT and CDR2 as SNEGSKA (reference sequence). DNA for the CDR3: TGCAGTGCCCCCCCGACAGGAAATCAAGCTTTCTTT. This translates into CSAPPTGNQAFF.

This clonotype has at least ten counts. The chain couples TRBV20-1 to TRBJ1-5; possible D gene TRBD1, 5 bases. There are 13 residues in the CDR3. V was shortened by 2 bases and J by 4 bases, with 9 bases between the two germline ends. CDR1 and CDR2 from the germline V gene are DFQATT and SNEGSKA (reference sequence). As DNA, the CDR3 is TGCAGTGCTAGAAGGAGGGGTAATCAGCCCCAGCATTTT. Translation gives CSARRRGNQPQHF.

The chain uses TRBV7-2 and TRBJ2-1; D remains unclear. Trimming pared 2 bases from V and 7 bases from J, leaving 9 bases between. Germline lookup yields CDR1 SGHTA and CDR2 FQGNSA. This CDR3 region has 13 residues. The CDR3 nucleotides are TGTGCCAGCAGCTTATACCTAGAGAATGAGCAGTTCTTC. Encoded protein: CASSLYLENEQFF.

This clonotype has only one observation. A much larger clone differs by one base, so this may be a read error. The CDR3 is CSARDLAGSYNEHFF. The CDR3 coding sequence is TGCAGTGCTAGAGATCTGGCGGGCTCCTACAATGAGCACTTCTTC. The rearrangement links TRBV20-1 to TRBJ2-1; TRBD2 is a possible D gene (5 bases). CDR3 length equals 15 residues. The germline V gene encodes CDR1 DFQATT and CDR2 SNEGSKA (reference sequence).

This clonotype has just one count. The chain recombines TRBV10-3 with TRBJ2-7, with a possible D match to TRBD2 (6 bases). The CDR3 extends over 13 amino acids. Looked up from germline, CDR1 is ENHRY and CDR2 is SYGVKD. V was cut by 3 bases and J by 7 bases, with 13 bases left in between. The CDR3 sequence is CAISDRTTNEQYF. The CDR3 region has the DNA TGTGCCATCAGTGACAGGACTACCAATGAGCAGTACTTC.

The chain joins TRBV27 to TRBJ2-1, with 8 bases lining up with TRBD2. Germline V lookup: CDR1 MNHEY, CDR2 SMNVEV (reference sequence). With 8 bases clipped from V and 12 bases from J, the junction kept 6 bases outside the gene matches. The CDR3 runs to 11 residues. CDR3 nucleotide sequence: TGTGCCAGCGCCCGGGGGGGATCGCAGTTCTTC. Protein sequence: CASARGGSQFF.